The sequence of this T cell receptor beta chain was determined in a study of beta chain features in type 1 diabetes. About the research overall: The number of sorted cells examined across all samples was around 99 million.

Of the isolated RNA, all was reverse transcribed, and so the sequenced material was expressed TCRB transcripts. TCRdb's copy holds only in-frame clones and misses some; the assay was immunoSEQ multiplex PCR. The table records 200,000 to 250,000 clones, approximately 11% of them present only once. The CDR3 has 14 residues. Germline V gene lookup returns CDR1 SQVTM and CDR2 ANQGSEA. The V gene end was trimmed by 4 bases and the J gene end by 3 bases; junction bases not matched to a gene: 5. In total, each donor contributed a single heparinised blood draw that averaged roughly 100 mL. It was via CD45RO/CCR7/CD25/CD127/CD95/CD27 that CD4+ naive, central memory, regulatory and stem cell-like memory cells were sorted. This clone occurred a few times.

This chain joins TRBV29-1 and TRBJ2-1; 8 positions agree with TRBD1. The sample taken for sequencing was central memory CD4+ T cells from blood. The TCR sequence derives from a man younger than 35 in good health. The CDR3 is CSVVRGQDYNEQFF. In DNA, the CDR3 is TGCAGCGTTGTAAGGGGACAGGACTACAATGAGCAGTTCTTC.